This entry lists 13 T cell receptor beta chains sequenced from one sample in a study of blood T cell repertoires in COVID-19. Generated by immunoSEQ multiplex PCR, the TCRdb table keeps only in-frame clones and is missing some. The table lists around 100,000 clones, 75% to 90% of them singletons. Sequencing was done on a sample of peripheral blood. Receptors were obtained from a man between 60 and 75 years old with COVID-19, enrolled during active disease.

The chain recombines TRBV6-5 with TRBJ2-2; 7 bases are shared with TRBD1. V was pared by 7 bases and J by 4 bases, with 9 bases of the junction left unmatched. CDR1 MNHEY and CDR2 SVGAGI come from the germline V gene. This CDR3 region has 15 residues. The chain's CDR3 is CASIARQGSTGELFF. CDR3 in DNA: TGTGCCAGCATTGCACGACAGGGATCCACCGGGGAGCTGTTTTTT.

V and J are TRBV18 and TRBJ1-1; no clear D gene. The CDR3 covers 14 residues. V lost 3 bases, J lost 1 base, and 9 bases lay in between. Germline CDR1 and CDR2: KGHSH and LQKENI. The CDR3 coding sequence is TGTGCCAGCTCACCTCGGGAGCCGAACACTGAAGCTTTCTTT. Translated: CASSPREPNTEAFF.

The CDR3 here is CASSLLRGGTEAFF. The CDR3 coding sequence is TGCGCCAGCAGCTTGCTACGGGGTGGGACTGAAGCTTTCTTT. The chain links TRBV5-1 to TRBJ1-1; D is uncertain. CDR3 length: 14 residues. V was clipped by 1 base and J by 5 bases, with 12 bases between them. CDR1 and CDR2 (germline): SGHRS, YFSETQ.

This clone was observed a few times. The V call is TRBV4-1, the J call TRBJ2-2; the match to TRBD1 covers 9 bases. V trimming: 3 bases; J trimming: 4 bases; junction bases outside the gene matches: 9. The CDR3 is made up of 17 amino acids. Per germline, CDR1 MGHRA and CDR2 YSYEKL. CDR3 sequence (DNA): TGCGCCAGCAGCCAGGCCCGGGACAGGGTCGGCACCGGGGAGCTGTTTTTT. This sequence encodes CASSQARDRVGTGELFF.

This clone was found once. CDR3 amino acids: CASSRGQGGNNEQFF. The DNA for the CDR3 is TGCGCCAGCAGCCGAGGACAGGGGGGGAACAATGAGCAGTTCTTC. The chain links TRBV5-1 to TRBJ2-1, with 10 bases fitting TRBD1. Germline CDR1 is SGHRS and CDR2 is YFSETQ. The ends lost 4 bases at V and 5 bases at J; junction bases unmatched: 6. CDR3 length: 15 amino acids.

The CDR3: CASSPWAGEETQYF. The CDR3 DNA sequence: TGTGCCAGCAGTCCTTGGGCGGGAGAGGAGACCCAGTACTTC. This rearrangement joins TRBV9 to TRBJ2-5, with 7 bases lining up with TRBD2. V lost 5 bases, J lost 5 bases, and 9 bases stayed unmatched. The CDR3 has 14 amino acids. The germline gives CDR1 SGDLS, CDR2 YYNGEE. The whole variable domain, filled in from reference TRBV9 and TRBJ2-5, reads DSGVTQTPKHLITATGQRVTLRCSPRSGDLSVYWYQQSLDQGLQFLIQYYNGEERAKGNILERFSAQQFPDLHSELNLSSLELGDSALYFCASSPWAGEETQYFGPGTRLLVL.

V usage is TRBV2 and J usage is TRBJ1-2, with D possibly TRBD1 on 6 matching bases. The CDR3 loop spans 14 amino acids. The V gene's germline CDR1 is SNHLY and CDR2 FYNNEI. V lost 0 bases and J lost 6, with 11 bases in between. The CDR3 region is CASSEALAGDGYTF. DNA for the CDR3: TGTGCCAGCAGTGAAGCACTGGCAGGGGATGGCTACACCTTC.

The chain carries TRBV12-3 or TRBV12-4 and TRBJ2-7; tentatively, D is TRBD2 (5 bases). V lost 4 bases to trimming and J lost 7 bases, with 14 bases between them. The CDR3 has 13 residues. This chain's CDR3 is CASSSDQGGEQYF. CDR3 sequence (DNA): TGTGCCAGCAGTTCCGATCAAGGCGGGGAGCAGTACTTC.

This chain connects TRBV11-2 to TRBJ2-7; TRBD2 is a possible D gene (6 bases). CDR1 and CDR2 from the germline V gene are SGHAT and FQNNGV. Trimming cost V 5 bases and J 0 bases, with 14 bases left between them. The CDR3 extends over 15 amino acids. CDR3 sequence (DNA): TGTGCCAGCAGCCAGGAGGGATGGAACTCCTACGAGCAGTACTTC. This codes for CASSQEGWNSYEQYF.

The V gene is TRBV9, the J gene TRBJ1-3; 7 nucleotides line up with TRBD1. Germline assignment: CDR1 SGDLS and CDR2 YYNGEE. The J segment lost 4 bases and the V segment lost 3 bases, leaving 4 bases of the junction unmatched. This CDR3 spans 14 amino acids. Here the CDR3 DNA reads TGTGCCAGCAGCGAGGGGACAGCAGGAAACACCATATATTTT. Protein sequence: CASSEGTAGNTIYF. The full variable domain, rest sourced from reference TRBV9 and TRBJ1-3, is DSGVTQTPKHLITATGQRVTLRCSPRSGDLSVYWYQQSLDQGLQFLIQYYNGEERAKGNILERFSAQQFPDLHSELNLSSLELGDSALYFCASSEGTAGNTIYFGEGSWLTVV.

CDR3 region: CASSQGQGITGELFF. Here the CDR3 DNA reads TGTGCCAGCAGCCAAGGTCAGGGGATCACCGGGGAGCTGTTTTTT. The rearrangement links TRBV3-1 (or the pseudogene TRBV3-2) to TRBJ2-2; a possible D gene is TRBD1 (6 bases). Trimming removed 1 base at V and 4 bases at J, with 10 bases between. The CDR3 totals 15 residues. CDR1 and CDR2 (germline): LGHDT, YNNKEL (reference sequence).

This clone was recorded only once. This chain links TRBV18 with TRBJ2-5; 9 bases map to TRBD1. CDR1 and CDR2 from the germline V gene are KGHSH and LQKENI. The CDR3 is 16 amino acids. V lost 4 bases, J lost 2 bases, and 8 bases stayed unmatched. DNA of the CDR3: TGTGCCAGCTCACTACGACAGGGGGAATTTCAAGAGACCCAGTACTTC. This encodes CASSLRQGEFQETQYF.

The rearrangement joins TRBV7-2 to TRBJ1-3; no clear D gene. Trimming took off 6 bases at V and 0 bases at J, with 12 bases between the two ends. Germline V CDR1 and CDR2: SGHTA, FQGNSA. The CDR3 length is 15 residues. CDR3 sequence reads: CASSPRPNSGNTIYF. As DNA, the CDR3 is TGTGCCAGCAGTCCGAGGCCTAACTCTGGAAACACCATATATTTT.